This note documents a single T cell receptor (beta chain) sequence. Original handling: Cell counts per sample came from amplifying reference gene primers. This table comes from immunoSEQ multiplex PCR, and its TCRdb copy is limited to in-frame clones, with some not included. Clone size and V and J calls were adopted from that table, with D and trimming inferred from the DNA. The sample holds approximately 250,000 clones, 86% seen once. The data originate from a study of blood T cell repertoires in COVID-19. One Seattle source followed patients from active infection through their disease course. Germline CDR1 is KGHSH and CDR2 is LQKENI. CDR3 length equals 15 residues. The V and J ends lost 3 bases and 3 bases, in that order; junction bases with no gene match: 6.

The sequence was collected from a woman older than 75 with COVID-19, enrolled during active disease. The chain recombines TRBV18 with TRBJ2-3; 7 bases line up with TRBD1. The source material was peripheral blood. CDR3 sequence reads: CASSPLTGLTDTQYF. CDR3 in DNA: TGTGCCAGCTCACCTCTGACAGGGTTAACAGATACGCAGTATTTT.